This passage covers 8 T cell receptor beta chains from one sample sequenced in a study of blood T cell repertoires in COVID-19. TCRdb's copy holds only in-frame clones and misses some; the assay was immunoSEQ multiplex PCR. This sample has 50,000 to 65,000 clones, with approximately 88% found just once. Sequencing was performed on peripheral blood. Receptor source: a man between 60 and 70 years old with COVID-19, enrolled during active disease.

The gene calls are TRBV5-4 and TRBJ1-1, with D possibly being TRBD1 (5 bases). V shed 0 bases and J shed 1 base, with 10 bases lying between them. The CDR3 is made up of 15 amino acids. CDR1 and CDR2 from the germline V gene are SGHNT and YYREEE (reference sequence). The CDR3 nucleotides read TGTGCCAGCAGCTTGGTAGGGGCCCGGAACACTGAAGCTTTCTTT. This sequence encodes CASSLVGARNTEAFF.

The genes are TRBV2 and TRBJ1-1; 9 bases align to TRBD1. The J segment lost 5 bases and the V segment lost 5 bases, leaving 6 bases of the junction unmatched. The CDR3 sequence is 14 residues long. CDR1 and CDR2 from the germline V gene are SNHLY and FYNNEI. CDR3 in amino acids: CASSFDRGSTEAFF. Written as DNA, the CDR3 is TGTGCCAGCAGTTTCGACAGGGGGTCTACTGAAGCTTTCTTT.

The chain links TRBV3-1 (or the pseudogene TRBV3-2) to TRBJ2-7; D is unresolved. This CDR3 is built from 15 residues. Trimming removed 4 bases from V and 2 bases from J, with 15 bases in between. Germline V gene sequence: CDR1 LGHDT, CDR2 YNNKEL (reference sequence). In nucleotides, the CDR3 is TGTGCCAGCAGCCGAGACATAACGGAGACCTACGAGCAGTACTTC. This translates into CASSRDITETYEQYF.

The V gene is TRBV7-9, the J gene TRBJ2-1, with D perhaps matching TRBD2 (5 bases). This CDR3 has 17 residues. The germline CDR1 and CDR2 sequences are SEHNR and FQNEAQ (reference sequence). V was pared by 2 bases and J by 7 bases, with 21 bases between. This CDR3 reads CASSLLDSTDLRNEQFF. DNA for the CDR3: TGTGCCAGCAGCTTACTGGACTCAACCGACCTAAGGAATGAGCAGTTCTTC.

The rearrangement joins TRBV9 to TRBJ2-7; tentative D call: TRBD2 (6 bases). Germline V gene lookup returns CDR1 SGDLS and CDR2 YYNGEE. With 3 bases removed from V and 5 bases from J, the gap between germline ends came to 15 bases. The CDR3 sequence is 14 residues long. CDR3 bases: TGTGCCAGCAGCGCACGGGACTTTTCTGACGAGCAGTACTTC. Protein sequence: CASSARDFSDEQYF. Variable domain in full (rest from reference TRBV9 and TRBJ2-7): DSGVTQTPKHLITATGQRVTLRCSPRSGDLSVYWYQQSLDQGLQFLIQYYNGEERAKGNILERFSAQQFPDLHSELNLSSLELGDSALYFCASSARDFSDEQYFGPGTRLTVT.

This clone has a handful of counts. The CDR3: CASRPTGGGNTIYF. CDR3 DNA sequence: TGTGCCAGCAGGCCTACAGGGGGCGGAAACACCATATATTTT. The chain links TRBV28 to TRBJ1-3; TRBD1 matches at 9 bases. This CDR3 region has 14 residues. After removal of 6 bases from V and 4 bases from J, the junction contained 4 bases not matched to a gene. Germline values: CDR1 MDHEN, CDR2 SYDVKM.

V gene TRBV19 combines with J gene TRBJ2-7, with 7 bases matching TRBD1. CDR1 and CDR2 from the germline V gene are LNHDA and SQIVND (reference sequence). Trimming removed 1 base from V and 4 bases from J; junction bases left unmatched: 7. The CDR3 covers 15 residues. CDR3 DNA sequence: TGTGCCAGTAGTATAGGAGGGGACAGAGGATACGAGCAGTACTTC. Translation: CASSIGGDRGYEQYF.

This clone was detected only a few times. The CDR3 here is CASSVGGAGTYEQYF. The CDR3 DNA follows: TGTGCCAGCAGCGTAGGTGGAGCGGGAACCTACGAGCAGTACTTC. The J gene is TRBJ2-7, the V gene TRBV9; TRBD2 matches 7 bases. V shed 0 bases and J 2 bases; nucleotides not matched to a gene: 5. Germline values: CDR1 SGDLS, CDR2 YYNGEE. This CDR3 is built from 15 residues.